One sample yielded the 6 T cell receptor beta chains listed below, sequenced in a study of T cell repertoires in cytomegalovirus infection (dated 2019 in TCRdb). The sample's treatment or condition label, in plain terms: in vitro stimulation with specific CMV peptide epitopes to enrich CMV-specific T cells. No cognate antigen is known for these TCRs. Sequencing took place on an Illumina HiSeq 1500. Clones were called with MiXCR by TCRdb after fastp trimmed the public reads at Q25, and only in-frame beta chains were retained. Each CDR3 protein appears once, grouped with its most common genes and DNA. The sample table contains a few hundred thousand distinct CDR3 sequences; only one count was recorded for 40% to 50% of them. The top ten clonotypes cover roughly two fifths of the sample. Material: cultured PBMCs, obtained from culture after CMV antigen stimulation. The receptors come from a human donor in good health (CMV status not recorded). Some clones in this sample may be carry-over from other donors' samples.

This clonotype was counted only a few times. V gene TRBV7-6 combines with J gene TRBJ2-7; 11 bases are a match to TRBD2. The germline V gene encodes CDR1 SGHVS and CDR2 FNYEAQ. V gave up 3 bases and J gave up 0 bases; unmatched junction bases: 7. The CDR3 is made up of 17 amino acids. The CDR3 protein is CASSFGLAGMSSYEQYF. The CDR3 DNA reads TGTGCCAGCAGCTTCGGACTAGCGGGCATGAGCTCCTACGAGCAGTACTTC.

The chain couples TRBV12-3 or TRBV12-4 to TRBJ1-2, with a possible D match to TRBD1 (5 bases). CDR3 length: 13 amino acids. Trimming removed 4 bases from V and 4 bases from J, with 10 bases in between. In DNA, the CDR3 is TGTGCCAGCAGTTCGAAAGGGGCCTATGGCTACACCTTC. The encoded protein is CASSSKGAYGYTF.

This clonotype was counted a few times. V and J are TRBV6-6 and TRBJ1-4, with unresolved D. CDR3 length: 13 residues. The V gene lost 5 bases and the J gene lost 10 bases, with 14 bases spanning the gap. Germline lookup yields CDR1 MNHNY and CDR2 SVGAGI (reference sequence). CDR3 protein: CASSVTGSGKLFF. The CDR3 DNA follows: TGTGCCAGCAGTGTAACCGGAAGTGGAAAACTGTTTTTT.

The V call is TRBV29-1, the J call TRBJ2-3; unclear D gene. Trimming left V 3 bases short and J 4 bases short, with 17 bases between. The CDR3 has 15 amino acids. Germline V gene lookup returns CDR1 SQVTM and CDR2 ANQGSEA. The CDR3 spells CSVDDPRVGSDTQYF. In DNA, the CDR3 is TGCAGCGTTGATGACCCCCGGGTAGGCTCAGATACGCAGTATTTT.

The CDR3 bases are TGTGCCAGCAGCTTGATCGCCCGGACTAGCGGGGGAGATACGCAGTATTTT. Protein: CASSLIARTSGGDTQYF. The chain couples TRBV5-4 to TRBJ2-3; 13 bases agree with TRBD2. The CDR3 extends over 17 amino acids. The V gene end was trimmed by 1 base and the J gene end by 5 bases; junction bases not matched to a gene: 7. CDR1 SGHNT and CDR2 YYREEE come from the germline V gene (reference sequence).

The CDR3 nucleotides are TGTGCCAGCAGGAGCGACATGGGCTCCTACGAGCAGTACTTC. Its protein is CASRSDMGSYEQYF. The chain combines TRBV7-2 with TRBJ2-7; no clear D gene. Germline CDR1 is SGHTA and CDR2 is FQGNSA. V was clipped by 6 bases and J by 0 bases, with 12 bases between them. This CDR3 has 14 amino acids. The variable domain in full, with the rest retrieved from reference TRBV7-2 and TRBJ2-7, is GAGVSQSPSNKVTEKGKDVELRCDPISGHTALYWYRQSLGQGLEFLIYFQGNSAPDKSGLPSDRFSAERTGGSVSTLTIQRTQQEDSAVYLCASRSDMGSYEQYFGPGTRLTVT.